This TCR beta chain is drawn from a study of T cells in Graves' hyperthyroidism and ophthalmopathy. Study results and limitations: Most clonotypes expanded in the thyroid (above 0.001) were also present in blood.

Using RNA transcripts as the source, TCR beta CDR3 regions were amplified. With the HTBI primer set, the TCR CDR3 went through a first round of RT-PCR. MiXCR, run by TCRdb on the multiplex PCR reads, gives a single entry per CDR3 protein. The sample consists of hundreds of thousands of distinct CDR3 sequences, approximately 14% of them appearing once. V was clipped by 6 bases and J by 5 bases, with 13 bases between them. CDR3 length: 12 residues. CDR1 is DFQATT, CDR2 SNEGSKA, per germline (reference sequence). The authors obtained PBMCs from roughly 10 ml of fresh peripheral blood. This clonotype was seen repeatedly, ten times or more. The target antigen is unknown.

The sequenced sample consisted of blood. The chain uses TRBV20-1 and TRBJ2-5, with D perhaps being TRBD1 or TRBD2 (5 bases each). This TCR was recovered from a man between 18 and 35 years old with Graves' ophthalmopathy. The CDR3 DNA follows: TGCAGTGCAGAACCGGGACGGGAGACCCAGTACTTC. Its protein product is CSAEPGRETQYF.